A selection of T cell receptor beta chains follows, all from one sample in a study of T-cell memory formation after mild COVID-19. TCRdb reprocessed the 5' RACE reads via MiXCR and lists one record per CDR3 protein. The sample shows some 86,000 distinct CDR3 sequences, about 23% of them seen only once. The sequencing sample was made of PBMCs or a T cell subset sorted from them (not recorded which). The receptors were gathered from a man younger than 30 who had mild COVID-19 (a few samples of this study predate the infection). Cell type and time point are not known. The CDR3 runs from the conserved cysteine through the conserved F or W. D genes are given only for firm matches. A row's size may be missing; if present it is once, few, many or a size class.

>TRBV6-2/TRBV6-3|.|TRBJ2-1|TRBD1
TGTGCCTCCGAGGATCGGACAGGGTTATACAATGAGCAGTTCTTC
CASEDRTGLYNEQFF
>TRBV4-2|.|TRBJ2-7|.
TGTGCCAGCAGCCAAGAGGACACCTCTGGGGGCGAGCAGTACTTC
CASSQEDTSGGEQYF
>TRBV4-3|.|TRBJ2-3|TRBD2
TGCGCCAGCAGCCAAGGTGGTACTAGCGGAGACACAGATACGCAGTATTTT
CASSQGGTSGDTDTQYF
>TRBV20-1|.|TRBJ2-7|.
TGCAGTGCTAGAGGATCTAGACTAACCTACGAGCAGTACTTC
CSARGSRLTYEQYF
>TRBV6-6|few|TRBJ2-7|.
TGTGCCAGCAGTGTCGGGAGCTCCTACGAGCAGTACTTC
CASSVGSSYEQYF
>TRBV7-9|.|TRBJ1-2|.
TGTGCCAGCAGCTTAGACTACTGGGACTACACCTTC
CASSLDYWDYTF
>TRBV4-1|once|TRBJ2-1|TRBD2
TGCGCCAGCAGGAGGCTAGCGGGGGCCAATGAGCAGTTCTTC
CASRRLAGANEQFF
>TRBV6-2/TRBV6-3|few|TRBJ2-2|.
TGTGCCAGCAGTTACTCATTGACGGGTTATGCCGTGGAGCTGTTTTTT
CASSYSLTGYAVELFF
>TRBV6-2/TRBV6-3|.|TRBJ2-4|TRBD1
TGTGCCAGCAGTTCATCGACAGGGCTGGACATTCAGTACTTC
CASSSSTGLDIQYF
>TRBV29-1|many|TRBJ2-1|.
TGCAGCGTTTGGGGGGGCCACGGGAATGAGCAGTTCTTC
CSVWGGHGNEQFF
>TRBV4-1|few|TRBJ1-1|.
TGCGCCAGCAGCCAAGGGAGAGGTGAAGCTTTCTTT
CASSQGRGEAFF
>TRBV9|.|TRBJ2-3|.
TGTGCCAGCAGCGAGACCGGGGGCACAGATACGCAGTATTTT
CASSETGGTDTQYF
>TRBV20-1|.|TRBJ2-1|TRBD2
TGCAGTGCCAGGGGTCTAGCGGGGGCCCGCCAAGAGTTCTTC
CSARGLAGARQEFF
>TRBV4-1|.|TRBJ2-1|TRBD1
TGCGCCAGCAGCCAAGACTCAAACCCGAACAGGGGGCTCTTCTTC
CASSQDSNPNRGLFF
>TRBV5-1|.|TRBJ2-1|TRBD1
TGCGCCAGCAGCTTGGGGGCAGGGGGCATTTTTTACAATGAGCAGTTCTTC
CASSLGAGGIFYNEQFF
>TRBV7-8|few|TRBJ2-7|TRBD1
TGTGCCAGCAGGGGGACAGGGGTTGACGAGCAGTACTTC
CASRGTGVDEQYF
>TRBV7-7|.|TRBJ2-7|.
TGTGCCAGCAGCCCAGAGGGGTTACCCCCCGACGAGCAGTACTTC
CASSPEGLPPDEQYF
>TRBV4-1|few|TRBJ2-5|.
TGCGCCAGCAGCCAAGTCGGACGAGAGACCCAGTACTTC
CASSQVGRETQYF
>TRBV7-6|.|TRBJ2-1|.
TGTGCCAGCAGCTTCCAAGGAGCCTCCTACAATGAGCAGTTCTTC
CASSFQGASYNEQFF
>TRBV4-3|.|TRBJ2-3|.
TGCGCCAGCAGCCAAGATGTCTCCCGTCTCGGCACAGATACGCAGTATTTT
CASSQDVSRLGTDTQYF
>TRBV6-2/TRBV6-3|many|TRBJ2-1|TRBD2
TGTGCCAGCAGTGAGGCGGGGGGAGATTACAATGAGCAGTTCTTC
CASSEAGGDYNEQFF
>TRBV7-2|.|TRBJ2-5|TRBD2
TGTGCCAGCAGCTTAATAACTAGCGCCGAGCAAGAGACCCAGTACTTC
CASSLITSAEQETQYF
>TRBV6-5|few|TRBJ1-1|TRBD1
TGTGCCAGCAGTCCGGGACAGAGGCCTTTGGGGACTGAAGCTTTCTTT
CASSPGQRPLGTEAFF
>TRBV7-9|.|TRBJ1-2|TRBD1
TGTGCCAGCAGCTTAGTCGGACAGGGAATAATATATGGCTACACCTTC
CASSLVGQGIIYGYTF
>TRBV6-5|.|TRBJ1-1|.
TGTGCCAGCAGTTACGAGGCGAGGGCTACTGAAGCTTTCTTT
CASSYEARATEAFF
>TRBV4-3|.|TRBJ1-2|.
TGCGCCAGCAGCCAGGATGTCTGGGGAATTAATGGATATGGCTACACCTTC
CASSQDVWGINGYGYTF
>TRBV6-6|.|TRBJ2-7|TRBD1
TGTGCCAGCAACCCGACAGGGGAGAACCTCGAGCAGTACTTC
CASNPTGENLEQYF
>TRBV7-2|.|TRBJ2-4|.
TGTGCCAGCAGCCCCAGACACATAGCCAAAAACATTCAGTACTTC
CASSPRHIAKNIQYF
>TRBV12-3/TRBV12-4|few|TRBJ2-3|TRBD2
TGTGCCAGCAGTTTCGTCCTAGCGGGGGGGCCTGACGATACGCAGTATTTT
CASSFVLAGGPDDTQYF
>TRBV7-2|many|TRBJ2-1|TRBD2
TGTGCCAGCAGAGTACTAGCGGGGTTAGGGGATGAGCAGTTCTTC
CASRVLAGLGDEQFF
>TRBV4-2|few|TRBJ2-5|TRBD2
TGTGCCAGCAGCCGCCAGTGGGGGACTAGTCGGTACCAAGAGACCCAGTACTTC
CASSRQWGTSRYQETQYF
>TRBV4-2|.|TRBJ2-3|.
TGTGCCAGCAGCCAAGTGGTACCCCCGGGGGCGGGAGATACGCAGTATTTT
CASSQVVPPGAGDTQYF
>TRBV5-1|.|TRBJ2-1|TRBD2
TGCGCCAGCAGCCCCGGCGGGGGGGCCTCCTACAATGAGCAGTTCTTC
CASSPGGGASYNEQFF
>TRBV6-2/TRBV6-3|.|TRBJ2-3|TRBD1
TGTGCCAGCAGTTACGGGACAGGGGAGGTAGATACGCAGTATTTT
CASSYGTGEVDTQYF
>TRBV4-3|.|TRBJ1-5|.
TGCGCCAGCAGCCAAGATCGGTATAGCAATCAGCCCCAGCATTTT
CASSQDRYSNQPQHF
>TRBV12-3/TRBV12-4|.|TRBJ1-5|.
TGTGCCAGCAGTTCTCGAGGCAATCAGCCCCAGCATTTT
CASSSRGNQPQHF
>TRBV28|.|TRBJ2-6|TRBD1
TGTGCCAGCAGTGGGACAGTCTCTGGGGCCAACGTCCTGACTTTC
CASSGTVSGANVLTF
>TRBV6-2/TRBV6-3|.|TRBJ2-3|TRBD2
TGTGCCAGCAGTTTAAGCGGGGGGTCCACAGATACGCAGTATTTT
CASSLSGGSTDTQYF
>TRBV6-8|.|TRBJ2-5|.
TGTGCCAGCAGCCTACAGGGCGACCAAGAGACCCAGTACTTC
CASSLQGDQETQYF
>TRBV7-3|.|TRBJ2-2|.
TGTGCCACCGGGGACCCGAACACCGGGGAGCTGTTTTTT
CATGDPNTGELFF
>TRBV29-1|few|TRBJ2-3|.
TGCAGCGTTGAAGATCACAGGGCTGGGATGTACGTAGATACGCAGTATTTT
CSVEDHRAGMYVDTQYF